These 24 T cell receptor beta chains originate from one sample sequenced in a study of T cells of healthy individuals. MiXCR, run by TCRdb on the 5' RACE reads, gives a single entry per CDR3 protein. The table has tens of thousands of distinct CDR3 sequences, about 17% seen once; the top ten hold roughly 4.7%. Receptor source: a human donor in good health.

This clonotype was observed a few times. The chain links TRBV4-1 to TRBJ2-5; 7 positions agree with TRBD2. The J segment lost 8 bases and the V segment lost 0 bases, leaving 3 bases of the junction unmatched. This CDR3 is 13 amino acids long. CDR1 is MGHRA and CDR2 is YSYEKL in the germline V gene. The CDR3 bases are TGCGCCAGCAGCCAAGAGGGGGGGGGAACCCAGTACTTC. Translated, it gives CASSQEGGGTQYF.

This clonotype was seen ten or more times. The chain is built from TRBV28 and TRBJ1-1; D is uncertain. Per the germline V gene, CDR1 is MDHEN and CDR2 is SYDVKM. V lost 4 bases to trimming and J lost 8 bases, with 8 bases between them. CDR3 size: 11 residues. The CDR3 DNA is TGTGCCAGCAGTTGGACGCAGGAAGCTTTCTTT. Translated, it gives CASSWTQEAFF.

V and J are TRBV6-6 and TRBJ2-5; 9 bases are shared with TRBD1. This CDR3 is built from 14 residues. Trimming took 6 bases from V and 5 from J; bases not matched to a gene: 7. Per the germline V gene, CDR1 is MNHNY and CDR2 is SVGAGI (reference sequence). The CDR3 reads CASSRTGALETQYF. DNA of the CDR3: TGTGCCAGCAGCCGGACAGGGGCGCTGGAGACCCAGTACTTC.

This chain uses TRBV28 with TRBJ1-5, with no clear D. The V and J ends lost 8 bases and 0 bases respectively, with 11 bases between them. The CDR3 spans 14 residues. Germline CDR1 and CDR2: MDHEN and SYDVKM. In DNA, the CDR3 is TGTGCCAGCGCCGGGGAGTTTAGCAATCAGCCCCAGCATTTT. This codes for CASAGEFSNQPQHF.

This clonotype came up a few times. DNA for the CDR3: TGTGCCAGCAGTCCGATCTGGACAGATCAAGAGACCCAGTACTTC. It yields the protein CASSPIWTDQETQYF. This sequence joins TRBV28 and TRBJ2-5, with a possible D match to TRBD1 (6 bases). With 5 bases removed from V and 2 bases from J, the gap between germline ends came to 15 bases. The CDR3 has 15 residues. Looked up from germline, CDR1 is MDHEN and CDR2 is SYDVKM.

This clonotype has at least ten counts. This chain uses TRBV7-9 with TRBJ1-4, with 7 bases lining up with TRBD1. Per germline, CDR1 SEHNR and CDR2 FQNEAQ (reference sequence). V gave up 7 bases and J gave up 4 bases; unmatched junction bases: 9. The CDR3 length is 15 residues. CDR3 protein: CASNHPGQINEKLFF. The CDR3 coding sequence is TGTGCCAGCAACCACCCGGGACAGATTAATGAAAAACTGTTTTTT.

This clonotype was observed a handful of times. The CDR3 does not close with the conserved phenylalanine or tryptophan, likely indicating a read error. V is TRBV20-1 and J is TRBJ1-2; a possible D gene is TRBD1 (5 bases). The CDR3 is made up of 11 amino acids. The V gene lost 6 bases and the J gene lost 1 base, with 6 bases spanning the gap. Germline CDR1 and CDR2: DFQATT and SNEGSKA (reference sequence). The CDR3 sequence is CSAGGNYGYTS. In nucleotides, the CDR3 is TGCAGTGCCGGGGGTAACTATGGCTACACCTCC.

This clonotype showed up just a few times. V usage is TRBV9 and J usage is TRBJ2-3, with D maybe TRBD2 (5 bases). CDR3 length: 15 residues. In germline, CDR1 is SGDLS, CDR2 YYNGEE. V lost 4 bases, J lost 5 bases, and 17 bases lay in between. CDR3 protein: CASSPMGPRGDTQYF. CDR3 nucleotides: TGTGCCAGCAGCCCCATGGGCCCCCGGGGAGATACGCAGTATTTT.

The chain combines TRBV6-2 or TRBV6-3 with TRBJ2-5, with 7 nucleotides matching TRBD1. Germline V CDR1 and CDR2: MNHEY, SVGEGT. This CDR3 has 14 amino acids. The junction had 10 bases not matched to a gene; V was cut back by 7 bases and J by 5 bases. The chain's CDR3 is CASTTRTGEETQYF. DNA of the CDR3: TGTGCCAGCACCACTAGAACAGGGGAGGAGACCCAGTACTTC.

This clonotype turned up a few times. CDR3 DNA: TGCGCCAGCAGCTCGGACAGGGGGTCGAACACCGGGGAGCTGTTTTTT. Translation gives CASSSDRGSNTGELFF. The V call is TRBV5-1, the J call TRBJ2-2; TRBD1 aligns across 10 bases. Germline CDR1 and CDR2: SGHRS and YFSETQ. J gave up 0 bases and V 3 bases, and 2 bases lay outside the gene matches. This CDR3 comprises 16 residues.

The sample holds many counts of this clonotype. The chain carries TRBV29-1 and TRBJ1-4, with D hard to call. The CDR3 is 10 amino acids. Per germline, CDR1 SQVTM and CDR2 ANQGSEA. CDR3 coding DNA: TGCAGTGGTATTGGTGAAAAACTGTTTTTT. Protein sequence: CSGIGEKLFF. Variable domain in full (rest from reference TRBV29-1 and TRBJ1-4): SAVISQKPSRDICQRGTSLTIQCQVDSQVTMMFWYRQQPGQSLTLIATANQGSEATYESGFVIDKFPISRPNLTFSTLTVSNMSPEDSSIYLCSGIGEKLFFGSGTQLSVL.

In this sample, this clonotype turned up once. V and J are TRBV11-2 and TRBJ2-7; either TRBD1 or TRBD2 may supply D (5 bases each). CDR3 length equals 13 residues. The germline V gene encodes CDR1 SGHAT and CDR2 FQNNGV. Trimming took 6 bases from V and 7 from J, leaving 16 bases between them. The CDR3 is CASSRDRVPEQYF. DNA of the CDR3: TGTGCCAGCAGTCGGGACCGGGTCCCGGAGCAGTACTTC.

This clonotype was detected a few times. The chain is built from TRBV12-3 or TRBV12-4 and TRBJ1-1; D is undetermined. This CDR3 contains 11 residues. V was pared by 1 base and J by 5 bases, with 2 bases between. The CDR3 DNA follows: TGTGCCAGCAGTTTAGAGACTGAAGCTTTCTTT. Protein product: CASSLETEAFF.

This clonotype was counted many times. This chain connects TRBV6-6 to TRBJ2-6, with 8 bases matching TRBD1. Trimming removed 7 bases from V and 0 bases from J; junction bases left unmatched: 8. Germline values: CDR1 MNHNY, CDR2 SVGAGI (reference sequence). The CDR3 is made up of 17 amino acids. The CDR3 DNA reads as TGTGCCAGCAACTCGGGACAGGTTACCTCTGGGGCCAACGTCCTGACTTTC. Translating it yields CASNSGQVTSGANVLTF.

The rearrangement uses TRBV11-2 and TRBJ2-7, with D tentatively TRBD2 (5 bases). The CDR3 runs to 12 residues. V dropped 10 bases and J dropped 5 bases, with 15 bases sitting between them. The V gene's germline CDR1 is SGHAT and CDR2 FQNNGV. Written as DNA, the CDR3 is TGTGCCATCGGACGGTCGGGGAACGAGCAGTACTTC. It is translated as CAIGRSGNEQYF.

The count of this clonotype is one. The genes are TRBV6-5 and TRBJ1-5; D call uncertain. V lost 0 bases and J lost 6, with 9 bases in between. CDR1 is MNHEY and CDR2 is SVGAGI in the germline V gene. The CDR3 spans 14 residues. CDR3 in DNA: TGTGCCAGCAGTTACTCCGGGGAGGGTCAGCCCCAGCATTTT. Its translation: CASSYSGEGQPQHF.

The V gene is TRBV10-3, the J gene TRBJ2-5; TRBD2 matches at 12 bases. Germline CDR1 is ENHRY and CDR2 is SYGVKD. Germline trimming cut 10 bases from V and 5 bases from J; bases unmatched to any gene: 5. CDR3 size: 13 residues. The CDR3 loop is CATRLAGDETQYF. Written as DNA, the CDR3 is TGTGCCACTAGACTAGCGGGGGATGAGACCCAGTACTTC.

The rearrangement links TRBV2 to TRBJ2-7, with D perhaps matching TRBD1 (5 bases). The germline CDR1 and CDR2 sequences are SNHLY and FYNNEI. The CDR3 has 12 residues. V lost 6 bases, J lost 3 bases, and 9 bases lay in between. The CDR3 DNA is TGTGCCAGCAGGCGGCAGGGCTACGAGCAGTACTTC. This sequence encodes CASRRQGYEQYF. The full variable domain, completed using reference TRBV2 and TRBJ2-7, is EPEVTQTPSHQVTQMGQEVILRCVPISNHLYFYWYRQILGQKVEFLVSFYNNEISEKSEIFDDQFSVERPDGSNFTLKIRSTKLEDSAMYFCASRRQGYEQYFGPGTRLTVT.

CDR3: CASSRDRPTGELFF. The CDR3 DNA is TGCGCCAGCAGCCGGGACAGGCCAACCGGGGAGCTGTTTTTT. V usage is TRBV5-1 and J usage is TRBJ2-2; TRBD1 agrees at 8 bases. CDR1 and CDR2 from the germline V gene are SGHRS and YFSETQ. This CDR3 has 14 amino acids. The V gene end was trimmed by 4 bases and the J gene end by 5 bases; junction bases not matched to a gene: 4.

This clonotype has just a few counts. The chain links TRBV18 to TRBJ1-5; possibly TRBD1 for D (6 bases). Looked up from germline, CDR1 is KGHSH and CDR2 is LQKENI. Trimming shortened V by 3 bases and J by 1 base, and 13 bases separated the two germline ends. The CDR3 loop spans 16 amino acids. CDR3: CASSPTGQLSNQPQHF. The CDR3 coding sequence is TGTGCCAGCTCACCTACTGGACAGCTGAGCAATCAGCCCCAGCATTTT.

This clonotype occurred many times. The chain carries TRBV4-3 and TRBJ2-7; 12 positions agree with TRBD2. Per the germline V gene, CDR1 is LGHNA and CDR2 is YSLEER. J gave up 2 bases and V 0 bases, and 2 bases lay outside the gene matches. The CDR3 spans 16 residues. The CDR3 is CASSQETSGSAYEQYF. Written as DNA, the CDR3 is TGCGCCAGCAGCCAAGAGACTAGCGGGAGCGCCTACGAGCAGTACTTC.

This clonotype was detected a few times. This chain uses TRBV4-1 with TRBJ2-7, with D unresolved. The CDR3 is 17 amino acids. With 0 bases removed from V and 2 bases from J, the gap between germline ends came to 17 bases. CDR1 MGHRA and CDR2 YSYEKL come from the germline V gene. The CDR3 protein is CASSQDDLERSAYEQYF. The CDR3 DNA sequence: TGCGCCAGCAGCCAAGATGATTTGGAGCGTTCCGCCTACGAGCAGTACTTC.

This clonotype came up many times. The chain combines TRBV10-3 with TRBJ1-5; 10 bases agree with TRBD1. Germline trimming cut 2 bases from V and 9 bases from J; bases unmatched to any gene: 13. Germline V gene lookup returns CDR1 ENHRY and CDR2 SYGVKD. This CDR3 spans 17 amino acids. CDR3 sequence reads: CAISEGGQGTVTGPQHF. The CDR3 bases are TGTGCCATCAGTGAGGGGGGACAGGGGACGGTTACTGGGCCCCAGCATTTT.

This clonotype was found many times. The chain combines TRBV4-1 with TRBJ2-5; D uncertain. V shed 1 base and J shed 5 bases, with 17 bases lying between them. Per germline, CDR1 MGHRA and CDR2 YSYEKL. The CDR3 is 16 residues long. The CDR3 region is CASSQGSVGVWETQYF. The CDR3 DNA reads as TGCGCCAGCAGCCAAGGGTCGGTTGGAGTTTGGGAGACCCAGTACTTC.